This T cell receptor beta chain was sequenced during a study of cytomegalovirus exposure and HLA in healthy donors. For the study at large: A data release that came early held some 79 million unique TCRs from HLA-typed donors. Genotyping showed around 80% of 350 to 400 donors falling in the Caucasian-associated ancestry cluster. Study results and caveats: A later analysis reportedly found that, within productive TCRs, an Asian-associated ancestry cluster had fewer N-insertions than the mean observed across the roughly 610 donors. Information on immune exposure was restricted to one variable (CMV serostatus).

In the case of this clone: Its target is unknown.

This CDR3 comprises 14 residues. Germline CDR1 reads PRHDT; CDR2 reads FYEKMQ (reference sequence). With 60 Vbeta and 13 Jbeta primers, the PCR was carried out. Generated by immunoSEQ multiplex PCR, the TCRdb table keeps only in-frame clones and is missing some. The profile shows 200,000 to 300,000 clones, roughly 86% of them singletons. What was sequenced was PBMCs. The sequence was collected from a woman aged 40 to 50 in good health and CMV-seropositive. V is TRBV13 and J is TRBJ2-5; D perhaps matches TRBD2 (5 bases). The J call may be wrong; the DNA end is better matched by TRBJ2-7. The CDR3 region has the DNA TGTGCCAGCAGCTTAGGCCCGAGGGACTACGAGCAGTACTTC. Its translation: CASSLGPRDYEQYF.